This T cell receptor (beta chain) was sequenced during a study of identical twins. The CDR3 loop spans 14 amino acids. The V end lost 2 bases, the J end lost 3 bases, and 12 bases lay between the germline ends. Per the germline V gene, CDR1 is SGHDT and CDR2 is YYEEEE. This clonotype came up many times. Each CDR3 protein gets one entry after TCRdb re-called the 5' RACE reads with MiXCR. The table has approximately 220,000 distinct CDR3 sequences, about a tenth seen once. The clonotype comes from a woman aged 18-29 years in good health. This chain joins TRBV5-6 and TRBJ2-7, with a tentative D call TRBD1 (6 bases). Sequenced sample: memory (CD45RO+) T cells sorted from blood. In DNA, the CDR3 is TGTGCCAGCAGCTTCCAGGGGCGCTTCTACGAGCAGTACTTC. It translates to CASSFQGRFYEQYF.